This TCR beta chain was sequenced in a study of cytomegalovirus exposure and HLA in healthy donors. Study-wide points: Links to common viral pathogens appeared, in a later analysis, for several of the most significant clusters.

The CDR3 length is 15 residues. Per the germline V gene, CDR1 is SGHTA and CDR2 is FQGNSA. V trimming: 4 bases; J trimming: 0 bases; junction bases outside the gene matches: 5. PCR primers comprised 60 Vbeta and 13 Jbeta primers. Profiling relied on immunoSEQ multiplex PCR, and the TCRdb table lists in-frame clones only, not all of them. The specimen's table records tens of thousands of clones. On this clone: Its matching antigen is unknown.

The chain joins TRBV7-2 to TRBJ1-1, with 7 nucleotides matching TRBD1. Sequencing was carried out using PBMCs. The sequence was obtained from a man in his fifties in good health and CMV-seronegative. In DNA form, the CDR3 reads TGTGCCAGCAGCTCATACAGGGGACTGAACACTGAAGCTTTCTTT. It yields the protein CASSSYRGLNTEAFF.